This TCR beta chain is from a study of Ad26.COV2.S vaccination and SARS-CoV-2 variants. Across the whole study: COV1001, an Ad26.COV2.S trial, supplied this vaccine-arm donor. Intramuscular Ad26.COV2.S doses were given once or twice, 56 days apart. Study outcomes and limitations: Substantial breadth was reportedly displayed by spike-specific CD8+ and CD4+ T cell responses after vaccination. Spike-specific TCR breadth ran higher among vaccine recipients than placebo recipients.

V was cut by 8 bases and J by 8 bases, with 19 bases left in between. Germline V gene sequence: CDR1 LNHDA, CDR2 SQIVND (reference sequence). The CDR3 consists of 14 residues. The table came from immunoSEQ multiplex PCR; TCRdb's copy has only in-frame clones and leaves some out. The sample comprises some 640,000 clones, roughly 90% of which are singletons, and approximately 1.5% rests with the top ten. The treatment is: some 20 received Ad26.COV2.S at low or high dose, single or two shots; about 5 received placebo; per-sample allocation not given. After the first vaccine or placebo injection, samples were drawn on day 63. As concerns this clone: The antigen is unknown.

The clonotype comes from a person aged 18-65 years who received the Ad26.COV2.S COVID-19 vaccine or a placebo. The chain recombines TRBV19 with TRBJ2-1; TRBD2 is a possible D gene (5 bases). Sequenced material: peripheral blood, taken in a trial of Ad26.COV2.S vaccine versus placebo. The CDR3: CASSTTNGVYEQFF. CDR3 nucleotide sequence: TGTGCCAGTTCGACTACCAATGGGGTGTATGAGCAGTTCTTC.